The entry below gives a single T cell receptor beta chain sequence along with its context. Its antigen has not been determined. This specimen belongs to a study of CXCR3-negative and CXCR3-positive naive CD8 T cells (dated by TCRdb to about 2019). Looking at the study overall: In total, about 135 million TRB reads were obtained, which works out to roughly 1.5 +/- 0.3 million reads per library. Diversity and physicochemical repertoire analyses covered 11 donors pooled from two independent experiments. Naive subsets from about five donors and memory cells from 3 donors were included in the TRBV-TRBJ cluster analysis.

For each CD8+ T cell subset, flow sorting was done in triplicate, and 300,000 to 350,000 cells per subset went directly into RLT lysis buffer. Naive CD8+ T cells were defined stringently as CD45RO-CCR7+CD27+CD95- to exclude memory contaminants. Standard density gradient centrifugation was used to isolate peripheral blood mononuclear cells from buffy coats. A FACSAria III was used to flow-sort naive CXCR3-negative and CXCR3-positive CD8+ T cells. Total RNA was extracted from sorted cells with an RNeasy Mini Kit. Overall study outcomes, separate from this receptor: Because CXCR3 expression was partially decreased after cryopreservation, freshly isolated PBMCs were used for most assays. Compared with CXCR3-negative naive cells, CXCR3-positive naive cells had TRB CDR3s with higher hydrophobicity (lower Kidera factor 4), lower energy, and higher strength and volume indices. Both naive subsets had comparably high repertoire diversity, while memory CD8+ T cells had much lower repertoire diversity. Because surface CD5, which is linked to self-reactivity in mice, was comparable between the naive subsets, TCR interaction strength was also inferred from the physicochemical properties of TRB CDR3s. Similar TRBV-TRBJ usage was shown by naive CXCR3-negative and CXCR3-positive cells from the same donor, whereas distinct patterns were shown by memory cells.

The CDR3 holds 16 amino acids from the cysteine to the phenylalanine. No coding sequence is recorded. TCRdb shows the sequencer as NextSeq 550. The Human TCR Profiling Kit (MiLaboratory) was used to make UMI-labeled 5' RACE TRB cDNA libraries. cDNA synthesis used the entire amount of extracted RNA, and PCR amplification then used the entire amount of cDNA produced. Libraries were prepared in parallel with an identical number of PCR cycles. Regarding the original processing steps: MIGEC and MiXCR extracted about 50,000 +/- 10,000 unique UMI-labeled TRB cDNA molecules per library, requiring at least two reads per UMI. An average of about 40,000 +/- 10,000 functional in-frame TRB CDR3 nucleotide clonotypes without stop codons was found per library. Diversity metrics, including normalized Shannon-Wiener and Chao1, were computed in VDJtools after downsampling to 5000 UMI-labeled TRB molecules per sample. For the central five CDR3 residues, VDJtools calculated physicochemical properties weighted by clonotype size, namely interaction energy, strength, volume and Kidera factor 4. TCRdb reprocessed the reads, and each CDR3 protein sequence is entered once, without DNA. TCRdb's processing, not the authors' own work, is the source of the V and J calls. The sample's own table lists 43,000 or so distinct CDR3 sequences. Around 1.5% of the sample is taken by the ten largest.

This TCR was recovered from a human donor in good health. Some clones in this sample may be carry-over from other donors' samples. Sample: naive CXCR3- CD8+ T cells from blood. What this sample's cell subset or site label stands for: CD45RO-CCR7+CD27+CD95- naive CD8+ T cells lacking CXCR3 (TNR3-). The rearrangement combines TRBV12-3 or TRBV12-4 with TRBJ2-3; TCRdb indicates TRBD1, and absent DNA this call remains unverified. For the CDR3, the sequence is CASSRAGVSSTDTQYF.